This entry lists 3 T cell receptor beta chains sequenced from one sample in a study of CD8 T cells in Susac syndrome. The authors reverse transcribed roughly 0.5 to 1 ug RNA with random hexamers. TCRdb called the immunoSEQ multiplex PCR reads again in MiXCR, with one record for every CDR3 protein. The table includes 120,000 to 150,000 distinct CDR3 sequences, around 94% detected once. The sequenced material came from CD4+ T cells from PBMCs. The receptors were sampled from a human donor in good health.

The V gene is TRBV5-1, the J gene TRBJ2-7; TRBD1 aligns across 10 bases. This CDR3 is built from 15 residues. V gave up 4 bases and J gave up 5 bases; unmatched junction bases: 9. Germline V gene data show CDR1 as SGHRS and CDR2 as YFSETQ. CDR3 protein: CASSPGGTGDNEQYF. In DNA form, the CDR3 reads TGCGCCAGCAGCCCCGGAGGGACAGGGGACAACGAGCAGTACTTC.

The V and J genes are TRBV5-1 and TRBJ1-2; TRBD1 matches at 7 bases. V lost 1 base, J lost 3 bases, and 18 bases stayed unmatched. Germline lookup yields CDR1 SGHRS and CDR2 YFSETQ. The CDR3 consists of 19 residues. Written as DNA, the CDR3 is TGCGCCAGCAGCTTGTCCGGCAGTTCACAGGGGCCGAGACACTATGGCTACACCTTC. Amino acids: CASSLSGSSQGPRHYGYTF. Drawing the rest from reference TRBV5-1 and TRBJ1-2, the complete variable domain is KAGVTQTPRYLIKTRGQQVTLSCSPISGHRSVSWYQQTPGQGLQFLFEYFSETQRNKGNFPGRFSGRQFSNSRSEMNVSTLELGDSALYLCASSLSGSSQGPRHYGYTFGSGTRLTVV.

There are a few counts of this clonotype. The genes are TRBV5-1 and TRBJ2-4, with D unclear. Trimming stripped 4 bases from V and 6 bases from J, with 17 bases between. The germline V gene has CDR1 SGHRS and CDR2 YFSETQ. CDR3 length: 15 amino acids. The CDR3 loop reads CASSAIPLPRNIQYF. The CDR3 DNA reads TGCGCCAGCAGCGCAATACCCCTCCCGCGAAACATTCAGTACTTC.